Listed below are T cell receptor beta chains from one sample, sequenced in a study of T cell responses to AZD1222 COVID-19 vaccine. Profiled with immunoSEQ multiplex PCR; TCRdb holds only in-frame clones, not every one. The sample lists about 130,000 clones; approximately 85% were seen once. The source material was peripheral blood, sampled 28 days after the second AZD1222 dose. Receptor source: an adult who received the AZD1222 COVID-19 vaccine. CDR3s include the opening cysteine and the closing phenylalanine or tryptophan. The order of the fields is J gene, V gene, D gene, CDR3 DNA, CDR3 protein. D genes are given only for firm matches.

J: TRBJ1-2
V: TRBV6-1
D: TRBD1
DNA: TGTGCCAGCAGTGAAGGCGCCGCCGGGACAGGGCGGCACACCTTC
CDR3: CASSEGAAGTGRHTF

J: TRBJ1-6
V: TRBV14
D: TRBD1
DNA: TGTGCCAGCAGCCAATTACAGGGGCTGGAGGATAATTCACCCCTCCACTTT
CDR3: CASSQLQGLEDNSPLHF

J: TRBJ1-2
V: TRBV9
D: .
DNA: TGTGCCAGCAGCGTAGGGCCAGGGGCTAACTATGGCTACACCTTC
CDR3: CASSVGPGANYGYTF

J: TRBJ1-2
V: TRBV29-1
D: TRBD1
DNA: TGCAGCGCCCCATCCCGGACAGGGGGCTATGGCTACACCTTC
CDR3: CSAPSRTGGYGYTF

J: TRBJ2-5
V: TRBV15
D: .
DNA: TGTGCCACCAGCAGAGAAGGAGTGAGGGAGACCCAGTACTTC
CDR3: CATSREGVRETQYF

J: TRBJ2-3
V: TRBV5-1
D: .
DNA: TGCGCCAGCAGCTTGAGTTTGGGGGATCCAGATACGCAGTATTTT
CDR3: CASSLSLGDPDTQYF

J: TRBJ2-1
V: TRBV10-1
D: .
DNA: TGCGCCAGCAGTGGCGGACTATCCTCCTACAATGAGCAGTTCTTC
CDR3: CASSGGLSSYNEQFF

J: TRBJ1-1
V: TRBV11-3
D: .
DNA: TGTGCCAGCAGCCTCACGGGGGGCACTGAAGCTTTCTTT
CDR3: CASSLTGGTEAFF

J: TRBJ1-1
V: TRBV12-3/TRBV12-4
D: TRBD1
DNA: TGTGCCAGCAGTTCACAGGGGGCGGAAGCTTTCTTT
CDR3: CASSSQGAEAFF

J: TRBJ1-3
V: TRBV7-2
D: .
DNA: TGTGCCAGCAGTTCAGGACAGCCTGGAAACACCATATATTTT
CDR3: CASSSGQPGNTIYF

J: TRBJ1-5
V: TRBV14
D: .
DNA: TGTGCCAGCAGCCGGGGACCCAATCAGCCCCAGCATTTT
CDR3: CASSRGPNQPQHF